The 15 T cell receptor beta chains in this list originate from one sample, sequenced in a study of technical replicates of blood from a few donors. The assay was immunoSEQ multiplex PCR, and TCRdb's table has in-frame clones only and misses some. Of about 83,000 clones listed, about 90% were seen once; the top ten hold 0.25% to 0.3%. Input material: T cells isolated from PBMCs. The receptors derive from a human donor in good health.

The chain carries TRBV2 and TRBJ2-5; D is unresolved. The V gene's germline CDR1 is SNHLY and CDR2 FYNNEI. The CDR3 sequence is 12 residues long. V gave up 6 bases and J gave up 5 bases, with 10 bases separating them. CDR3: CASSLEAETQYF. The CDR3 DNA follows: TGTGCCAGCAGCCTGGAAGCGGAGACCCAGTACTTC.

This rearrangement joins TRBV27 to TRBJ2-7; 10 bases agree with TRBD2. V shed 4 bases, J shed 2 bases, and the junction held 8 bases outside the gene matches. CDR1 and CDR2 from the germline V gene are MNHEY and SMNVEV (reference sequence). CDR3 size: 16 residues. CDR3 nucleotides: TGTGCCAGCAGTTCCTATCGGACTAGCGGTCCCTACGAGCAGTACTTC. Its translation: CASSSYRTSGPYEQYF.

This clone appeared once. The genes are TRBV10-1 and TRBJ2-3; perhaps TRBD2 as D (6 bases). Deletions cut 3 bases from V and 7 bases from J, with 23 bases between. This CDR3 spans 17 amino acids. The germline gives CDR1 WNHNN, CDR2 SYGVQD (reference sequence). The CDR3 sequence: CASSDFPIGGASHTQYF. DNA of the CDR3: TGCGCCAGCAGTGACTTTCCCATAGGCGGGGCCTCTCATACGCAGTATTTT.

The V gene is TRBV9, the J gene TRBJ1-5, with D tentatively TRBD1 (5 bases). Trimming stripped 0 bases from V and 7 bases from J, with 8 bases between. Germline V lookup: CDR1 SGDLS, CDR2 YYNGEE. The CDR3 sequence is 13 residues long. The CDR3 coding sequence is TGTGCCAGCAGCGTAGGGGAGGGGCAGCCCCAGCATTTT. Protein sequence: CASSVGEGQPQHF.

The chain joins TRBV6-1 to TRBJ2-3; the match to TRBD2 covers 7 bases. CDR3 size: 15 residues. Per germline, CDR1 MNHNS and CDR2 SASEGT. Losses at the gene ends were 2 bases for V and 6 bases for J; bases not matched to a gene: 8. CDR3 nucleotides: TGTGCCAGCAGTGAAATATTGGGCGGGAGTGATACGCAGTATTTT. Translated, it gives CASSEILGGSDTQYF.

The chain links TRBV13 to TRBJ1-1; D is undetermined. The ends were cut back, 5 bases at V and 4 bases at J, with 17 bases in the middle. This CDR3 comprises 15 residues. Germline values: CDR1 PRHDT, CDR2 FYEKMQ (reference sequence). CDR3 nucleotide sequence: TGTGCCAGCAGCCGTCGGTGGAGAGGAGGCACTGAAGCTTTCTTT. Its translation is CASSRRWRGGTEAFF.

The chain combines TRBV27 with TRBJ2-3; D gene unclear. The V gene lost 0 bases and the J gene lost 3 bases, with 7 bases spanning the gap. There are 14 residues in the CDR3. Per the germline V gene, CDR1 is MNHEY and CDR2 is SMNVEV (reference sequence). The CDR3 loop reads CASSLSGSTDTQYF. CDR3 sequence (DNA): TGTGCCAGCAGTTTATCTGGCAGTACAGATACGCAGTATTTT.

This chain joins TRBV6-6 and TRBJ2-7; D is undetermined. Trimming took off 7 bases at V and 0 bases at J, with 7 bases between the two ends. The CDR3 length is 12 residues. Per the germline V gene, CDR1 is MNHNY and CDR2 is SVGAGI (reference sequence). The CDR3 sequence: CASNSFSYEQYF. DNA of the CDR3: TGTGCCAGCAATAGTTTCTCCTACGAGCAGTACTTC.

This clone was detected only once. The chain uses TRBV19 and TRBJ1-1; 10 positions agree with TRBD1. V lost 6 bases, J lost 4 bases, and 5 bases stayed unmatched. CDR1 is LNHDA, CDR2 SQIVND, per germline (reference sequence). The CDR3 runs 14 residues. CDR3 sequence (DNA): TGTGCCAGTAGCCTTTGGACAGGGGGCACTGAAGCTTTCTTT. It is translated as CASSLWTGGTEAFF.

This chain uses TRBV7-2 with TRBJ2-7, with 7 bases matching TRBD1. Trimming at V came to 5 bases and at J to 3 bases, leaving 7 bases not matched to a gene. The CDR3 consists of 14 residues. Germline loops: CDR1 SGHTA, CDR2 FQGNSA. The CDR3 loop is CASSPHRGHYEQYF. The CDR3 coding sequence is TGTGCCAGCAGCCCGCACAGGGGACACTACGAGCAGTACTTC.

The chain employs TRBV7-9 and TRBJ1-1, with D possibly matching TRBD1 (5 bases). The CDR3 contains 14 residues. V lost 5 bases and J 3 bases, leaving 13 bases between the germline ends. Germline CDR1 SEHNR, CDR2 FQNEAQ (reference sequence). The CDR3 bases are TGTGCCAGCAGCATGACAGCCAAGGACACTGAAGCTTTCTTT. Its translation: CASSMTAKDTEAFF.

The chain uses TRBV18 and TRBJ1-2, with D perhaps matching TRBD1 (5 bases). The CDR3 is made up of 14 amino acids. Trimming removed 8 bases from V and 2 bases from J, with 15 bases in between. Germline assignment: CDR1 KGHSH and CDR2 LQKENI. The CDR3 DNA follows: TGTGCCAGCCGCTCCCAGACAGAGAACTATGGCTACACCTTC. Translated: CASRSQTENYGYTF.

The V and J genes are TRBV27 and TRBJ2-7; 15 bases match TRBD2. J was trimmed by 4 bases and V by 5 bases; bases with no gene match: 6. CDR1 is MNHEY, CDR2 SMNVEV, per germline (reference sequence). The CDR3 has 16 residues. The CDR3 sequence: CASSPGLAGGPYEQYF. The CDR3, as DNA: TGTGCCAGCAGTCCAGGACTAGCGGGAGGGCCGTACGAGCAGTACTTC.

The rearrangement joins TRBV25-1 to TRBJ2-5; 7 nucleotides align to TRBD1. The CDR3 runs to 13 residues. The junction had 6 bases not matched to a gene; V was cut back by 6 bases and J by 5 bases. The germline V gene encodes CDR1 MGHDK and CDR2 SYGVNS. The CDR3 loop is CASRRQGGETQYF. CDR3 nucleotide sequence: TGTGCCAGCAGGAGACAGGGCGGGGAGACCCAGTACTTC.

This CDR3 is CASSSLPRFQPQHF. The CDR3 coding sequence is TGTGCCAGCAGTTCCCTCCCGAGGTTTCAGCCCCAGCATTTT. The chain employs TRBV28 and TRBJ1-5; D ambiguous. Germline V gene data show CDR1 as MDHEN and CDR2 as SYDVKM. This CDR3 comprises 14 residues. V was trimmed by 4 bases and J by 6 bases, leaving 13 bases between them.